Below are 30 T cell receptor beta chains sequenced from a single sample in a study of identical twins. TCRdb redid the calling of the 5' RACE reads with MiXCR, one entry per CDR3 protein. The sample shows some 230,000 distinct CDR3 sequences, 6.5% of them seen only once. These data were likewise used in another study, on T cells expressing NK-cell markers.

Sequencing used CD8+ T cells sorted from blood. These receptors were taken from a woman between 18 and 30 years old in good health.

This clonotype was detected many times. The chain links TRBV15 to TRBJ1-1; D is possibly TRBD1 (6 bases). Germline V gene sequence: CDR1 LNHNV, CDR2 YYDKDF (reference sequence). Trimming removed 1 base at V and 4 bases at J, with 13 bases between. CDR3 length: 15 residues. For the CDR3, the DNA is TGTGCCACCAGCAGAGGAGGGGGTCATGGCACTGAAGCTTTCTTT. This translates into CATSRGGGHGTEAFF. Full variable domain (rest looked up from reference TRBV15 and TRBJ1-1): DAMVIQNPRYQVTQFGKPVTLSCSQTLNHNVMYWYQQKSSQAPKLLFHYYDKDFNNEADTPDNFQSRRPNTSFCFLDIRSPGLGDTAMYLCATSRGGGHGTEAFFGQGTRLTVV.

The chain combines TRBV4-3 with TRBJ2-1, with 7 bases identical to TRBD2. The germline V gene encodes CDR1 LGHNA and CDR2 YSLEER. V lost 2 bases and J lost 4; bases outside the gene matches: 5. This CDR3 is built from 15 residues. The CDR3 DNA is TGCGCCAGCAGCCAATCATCTAGCGGTTACAATGAGCAGTTCTTC. Translation gives CASSQSSSGYNEQFF.

This clonotype has at least ten counts. The rearrangement uses TRBV7-9 and TRBJ2-1; 8 nucleotides match TRBD2. The CDR3 totals 13 residues. CDR1 SEHNR and CDR2 FQNEAQ come from the germline V gene (reference sequence). Germline trimming cut 5 bases from V and 10 bases from J; bases unmatched to any gene: 7. This CDR3 is CASSALTSVEQFF. For the CDR3, the DNA is TGTGCCAGCAGCGCCCTGACTAGCGTAGAGCAGTTCTTC.

This clonotype was seen many times. This chain joins TRBV4-2 and TRBJ2-1, with TRBD1 matching 7 bases. The CDR3 length is 15 residues. Germline CDR1 is LGHNA and CDR2 is YNFKEQ. J lost 0 bases, V lost 8 bases, and 7 bases had no gene match. This CDR3 is CASSLEGASYNEQFF. DNA for the CDR3: TGTGCCAGCTCCCTTGAGGGGGCCTCCTACAATGAGCAGTTCTTC.

This CDR3 is CASSVTNYGYTF. The CDR3 DNA sequence: TGTGCCAGCAGCGTAACCAACTATGGCTACACCTTC. The chain couples TRBV9 to TRBJ1-2; D is undetermined. CDR1 and CDR2 (germline): SGDLS, YYNGEE. The CDR3 loop spans 12 amino acids. V was shortened by 1 base and J by 2 bases, with 3 bases between the two germline ends. Supplemented by reference TRBV9 and TRBJ1-2, the full variable domain reads DSGVTQTPKHLITATGQRVTLRCSPRSGDLSVYWYQQSLDQGLQFLIQYYNGEERAKGNILERFSAQQFPDLHSELNLSSLELGDSALYFCASSVTNYGYTFGSGTRLTVV.

The sample holds a few counts of this clonotype. This sequence joins TRBV19 and TRBJ2-7; D is possibly TRBD1 or TRBD2 (5 bases each). The CDR3 is 13 amino acids. V shed 3 bases and J shed 5 bases, with 11 bases lying between them. Germline CDR1 reads LNHDA; CDR2 reads SQIVND (reference sequence). The CDR3 DNA follows: TGTGCCAGTAGTATGCCCGGGACCGACGAGCAGTACTTC. The encoded protein is CASSMPGTDEQYF.

There are a few counts of this clonotype. V is TRBV20-1 and J is TRBJ2-1, with D tentatively TRBD1 or TRBD2 (5 bases each). The germline CDR1 and CDR2 sequences are DFQATT and SNEGSKA (reference sequence). The length of the CDR3 is 14 residues. Trimming took off 2 bases at V and 8 bases at J, with 16 bases between the two ends. CDR3 coding DNA: TGCAGTGCTAGAACGGGCAGGGCGGGCGATGAGCAGTTCTTC. It codes for CSARTGRAGDEQFF.

There are many counts of this clonotype. The genes are TRBV11-2 and TRBJ2-1, with a tentative D call TRBD1 (6 bases). V shed 3 bases and J shed 10 bases, with 10 bases lying between them. The CDR3 is made up of 12 amino acids. CDR1 is SGHAT and CDR2 is FQNNGV in the germline V gene. The DNA of the CDR3 is TGTGCCAGCAGCTTTCTAGACAGGGAGCAGTTCTTC. As protein: CASSFLDREQFF.

The chain is built from TRBV2 and TRBJ1-2; 7 bases line up with TRBD1. Germline trimming cut 6 bases from V and 3 bases from J; bases unmatched to any gene: 19. Germline lookup yields CDR1 SNHLY and CDR2 FYNNEI. The CDR3 is made up of 18 amino acids. Here the CDR3 DNA reads TGTGCCAGCAGCCAAGGGGGTCGAGGGGGCCCATCCTACTATGGCTACACCTTC. It codes for CASSQGGRGGPSYYGYTF.

Many counts were recorded for this clonotype. The CDR3 DNA reads TGTGCCAGCAGCTTGTCGGGCTGGGGCGAGCAGTACTTC. Translation gives CASSLSGWGEQYF. This sequence joins TRBV5-6 and TRBJ2-7; no clear D gene. CDR3 length: 13 amino acids. Germline V gene data show CDR1 as SGHDT and CDR2 as YYEEEE. The ends were cut back, 1 base at V and 6 bases at J, with 11 bases in the middle. Combining the CDR3 with reference TRBV5-6 and TRBJ2-7 gives the whole variable domain DAGVTQSPTHLIKTRGQQVTLRCSPKSGHDTVSWYQQALGQGPQFIFQYYEEEERQRGNFPDRFSGHQFPNYSSELNVNALLLGDSALYLCASSLSGWGEQYFGPGTRLTVT.

V gene TRBV11-3 combines with J gene TRBJ1-1; tentatively, D is TRBD1 (5 bases). Trimming shortened V by 3 bases and J by 5 bases, and 13 bases separated the two germline ends. Germline loops: CDR1 SGHNT, CDR2 YENEEA. The CDR3 contains 14 residues. The CDR3 bases are TGTGCCAGCAGCTTTTGGGGCAAGGGAACTGAAGCTTTCTTT. Amino acid sequence: CASSFWGKGTEAFF.

This clonotype showed up many times. The CDR3 reads CASSQDLGGQETQYF. CDR3 sequence (DNA): TGTGCCAGCAGCCAAGATTTGGGGGGCCAAGAGACCCAGTACTTC. The genes are TRBV4-2 and TRBJ2-5; the D gene is possibly TRBD2 (6 bases). Germline V gives CDR1 LGHNA, CDR2 YNFKEQ. V lost 0 bases, J lost 1 base, and 9 bases lay in between. The CDR3 extends over 15 amino acids.

In this sample, this clonotype turned up many times. The rearrangement joins TRBV9 to TRBJ2-5; D perhaps matches TRBD2 (5 bases). Trimming shortened V by 0 bases and J by 5 bases, and 17 bases separated the two germline ends. The CDR3 runs 16 residues. Germline V gene lookup returns CDR1 SGDLS and CDR2 YYNGEE. Here the CDR3 reads CASSVGGRSTWETQYF. Written as DNA, the CDR3 is TGTGCCAGCAGCGTAGGAGGGCGATCCACGTGGGAGACCCAGTACTTC.

This clonotype was found a few times. The rearrangement joins TRBV20-1 to TRBJ2-2, with D possibly being TRBD1 (6 bases). Germline values: CDR1 DFQATT, CDR2 SNEGSKA (reference sequence). Trimming shortened V by 6 bases and J by 0 bases, and 11 bases separated the two germline ends. There are 14 residues in the CDR3. Written as DNA, the CDR3 is TGCAGTGCCACGGACAGAGCGAACACCGGGGAGCTGTTTTTT. Protein sequence: CSATDRANTGELFF.

This clonotype was recorded many times. V gene TRBV11-3 combines with J gene TRBJ2-7, with D tentatively TRBD1 or TRBD2 (5 bases each). CDR1 and CDR2 from the germline V gene are SGHNT and YENEEA. With 5 bases removed from V and 0 bases from J, the gap between germline ends came to 14 bases. CDR3 length equals 15 residues. This CDR3 reads CASSPGTSLSYEQYF. DNA for the CDR3: TGTGCCAGCAGCCCTGGGACCAGCCTCTCCTACGAGCAGTACTTC.

This clonotype was picked up many times. CDR3 DNA: TGTGCCAGCAGGCCGGGACTACCGAACAATGAGCAGTTCTTC. Its protein product is CASRPGLPNNEQFF. This chain connects TRBV11-2 to TRBJ2-1, with TRBD2 matching over 7 bases. Germline lookup yields CDR1 SGHAT and CDR2 FQNNGV. The CDR3 totals 14 residues. Trimming took 6 bases from V and 5 from J; bases not matched to a gene: 7.

This clonotype was recorded at least ten times. V usage is TRBV7-6 and J usage is TRBJ1-2; D not certain. The CDR3 spans 13 residues. Trimming shortened V by 0 bases and J by 8 bases, and 10 bases separated the two germline ends. CDR1 is SGHVS and CDR2 is FNYEAQ in the germline V gene. For the CDR3, the DNA is TGTGCCAGCAGCTTAGCGCAAGGGAAGGGCTACACCTTC. Translating gives CASSLAQGKGYTF.

The genes are TRBV6-2 or TRBV6-3 and TRBJ1-2; no clear D. The CDR3 has 15 amino acids. V shed 4 bases and J shed 4 bases, with 16 bases lying between them. CDR1 is MNHEY, CDR2 SVGEGT, per germline. This CDR3 is CASSFPSGAIYGYTF. CDR3 nucleotides: TGTGCCAGCAGTTTCCCCTCCGGCGCTATCTATGGCTACACCTTC.

This clonotype came up many times. The V and J genes are TRBV15 and TRBJ2-2, with 8 bases matching TRBD1. This CDR3 contains 16 residues. Looked up from germline, CDR1 is LNHNV and CDR2 is YYDKDF (reference sequence). Losses at the gene ends were 3 bases for V and 3 bases for J; bases not matched to a gene: 6. The CDR3 protein is CATSSGDRGDTGELFF. The CDR3 bases are TGTGCCACCAGCAGTGGTGACAGGGGCGACACCGGGGAGCTGTTTTTT.

This clonotype was observed a few times. The V gene is TRBV5-8, the J gene TRBJ1-6; the D is unclear. The CDR3 totals 14 residues. CDR1 and CDR2 (germline): SGHTS, YDEGEE. With 4 bases removed from V and 9 bases from J, the gap between germline ends came to 14 bases. The CDR3 sequence: CASSDRETTSPLHF. The CDR3 bases are TGTGCCAGCAGCGACCGGGAGACCACTTCACCCCTCCACTTT.

The chain joins TRBV3-1 to TRBJ2-1; maybe TRBD2 (6 bases). CDR1 and CDR2 from the germline V gene are LGHDT and YNNKEL (reference sequence). CDR3 length equals 15 residues. V was cut by 4 bases and J by 4 bases, with 14 bases left in between. For the CDR3, the DNA is TGTGCCAGCAGCCCCCCGACTAGAAGGTACAATGAGCAGTTCTTC. Translation: CASSPPTRRYNEQFF.

This clonotype was counted at least ten times. The V gene is TRBV20-1, the J gene TRBJ2-7; no clear D gene. The CDR3 is 12 residues long. V was shortened by 5 bases and J by 5 bases, with 13 bases between the two germline ends. Germline-derived CDR1 and CDR2 are DFQATT and SNEGSKA (reference sequence). The CDR3 loop reads CSALPPSHEQYF. Written as DNA, the CDR3 is TGCAGTGCTCTCCCACCCAGCCACGAGCAGTACTTC.

This clonotype was picked up a small number of times. The rearrangement links TRBV6-5 to TRBJ2-5; TRBD2 aligns across 11 bases. Germline-derived CDR1 and CDR2 are MNHEY and SVGAGI. The CDR3 consists of 16 residues. Trimming removed 4 bases from V and 1 base from J; junction bases left unmatched: 5. CDR3 loop: CASSSTGTSGQETQYF. CDR3 nucleotides: TGTGCCAGCAGTTCAACGGGGACTAGCGGCCAAGAGACCCAGTACTTC.

The chain links TRBV6-1 to TRBJ1-2; D unclear. Trimming removed 10 bases from V and 6 bases from J, with 18 bases in between. CDR1 and CDR2 from the germline V gene are MNHNS and SASEGT. This CDR3 is 13 amino acids long. This chain's CDR3 is CAIIPGYGDGYTF. The DNA for the CDR3 is TGTGCCATCATTCCGGGCTACGGTGATGGCTACACCTTC.

A few counts support this clonotype. The rearrangement links TRBV30 to TRBJ2-1; D call uncertain. CDR1 is GTSNPN, CDR2 SVGIG, per germline (reference sequence). Trimming took 0 bases from V and 9 from J, leaving 15 bases between them. This CDR3 region has 14 residues. The CDR3 is CAWSVVARIGEQFF. CDR3 sequence (DNA): TGTGCCTGGAGTGTAGTAGCCAGGATAGGTGAGCAGTTCTTC.

This clonotype was counted a few times. The V and J genes are TRBV30 and TRBJ1-6; D is unclear. V was pared by 4 bases and J by 8 bases, with 9 bases between. The germline gives CDR1 GTSNPN, CDR2 SVGIG (reference sequence). The CDR3 totals 12 residues. The CDR3 loop reads CAWKLGYSPLHF. The DNA for the CDR3 is TGTGCCTGGAAACTGGGTTATTCACCCCTCCACTTT.

This clonotype was detected a few times. The chain recombines TRBV3-1 with TRBJ2-2; D is unresolved. CDR3 length: 14 amino acids. CDR1 is LGHDT and CDR2 is YNNKEL in the germline V gene (reference sequence). The ends were cut back, 0 bases at V and 5 bases at J, with 7 bases in the middle. CDR3 sequence: CASSQDAKTGELFF. CDR3 DNA sequence: TGTGCCAGCAGCCAAGACGCTAAGACCGGGGAGCTGTTTTTT. Full variable domain (remainder filled in from reference TRBV3-1 and TRBJ2-2): DTAVSQTPKYLVTQMGNDKSIKCEQNLGHDTMYWYKQDSKKFLKIMFSYNNKELIINETVPNRFSPKSPDKAHLNLHINSLELGDSAVYFCASSQDAKTGELFFGEGSRLTVL.

This clonotype was counted ten times or more. The chain is built from TRBV7-9 and TRBJ2-7, with a weak D call TRBD1 (5 bases). CDR1 SEHNR and CDR2 FQNEAQ come from the germline V gene (reference sequence). This CDR3 spans 13 amino acids. The V end was cut by 5 bases, the J end by 3 bases, with 11 bases between. CDR3 protein: CASSPRVSYEQYF. CDR3 nucleotides: TGTGCCAGCAGCCCCAGGGTAAGCTACGAGCAGTACTTC.

This clonotype was picked up a small number of times. The J gene is TRBJ1-1, the V gene TRBV7-2, with 8 bases that match TRBD1. This CDR3 has 17 residues. Germline values: CDR1 SGHTA, CDR2 FQGNSA. V lost 5 bases to trimming and J lost 3 bases; unmatched junction nucleotides: 14. This chain's CDR3 is CASSPSSGGEAHTEAFF. In DNA form, the CDR3 reads TGTGCCAGCAGCCCGTCCTCAGGGGGCGAAGCGCACACTGAAGCTTTCTTT.

The V call is TRBV5-6, the J call TRBJ2-1, with 8 positions matching TRBD2. V was clipped by 1 base and J by 2 bases; unmatched bases: 5. Germline CDR1 and CDR2: SGHDT and YYEEEE. The CDR3 is 16 residues long. CDR3 sequence reads: CASSLTPGGTYNEQFF. In DNA form, the CDR3 reads TGTGCCAGCAGCTTGACCCCGGGGGGGACCTACAATGAGCAGTTCTTC.